The rows below give T cell receptor beta chains drawn from one sample of a study of CD8+ T cells in alopecia areata. TCRdb's table, derived via immunoSEQ multiplex PCR, lists solely in-frame clones and lacks some. The sample records about 200,000 clones, 55% to 75% being singletons. The input for sequencing was CD4+ T cells sorted from blood, taken at week 24, from a patient treated with tofacitinib. These receptors came from a human donor with alopecia areata. Each CDR3 is given with its conserved first and last residue. D genes are given only for firm matches.

V gene	J gene	D gene	CDR3 protein
TRBV6-5	TRBJ1-6	TRBD1	CASSAGQHNSPLHF
TRBV5-6	TRBJ2-3	.	CASSLAQESTDTQYF
TRBV5-6	TRBJ2-2	.	CASSFLRNTGELFF
TRBV28	TRBJ1-2	.	CASSLTDPTYGYTF
TRBV23-1	TRBJ1-2	.	CASSQIGNGYTF
TRBV7-3	TRBJ1-1	.	CASSLNPSRVGGVNTEAFF
TRBV11-2	TRBJ2-7	.	CASSLTPGDTYEQYF
TRBV6-5	TRBJ2-7	.	CASKTSWSEYF
TRBV30	TRBJ1-2	TRBD1	CAWTQGAAWGYTF
TRBV1	TRBJ2-7	.	CTSSQPHRSSSEQYF
TRBV4-2	TRBJ1-3	.	CASSQDPGTGNTIYF
TRBV4-2	TRBJ2-3	TRBD2	CASSNGDRGGDTQYF
TRBV29-1	TRBJ2-1	.	CSVAAGVYNEQFF
TRBV27	TRBJ2-3	TRBD2	CASSVFLAGATDTQYF
TRBV18	TRBJ2-2	.	CASSVQGNTGELFF
TRBV10-3	TRBJ1-1	.	CAIRISAGRGNGEAFF
TRBV5-1	TRBJ2-7	.	CASSLVTGETYEQYF
TRBV4-3	TRBJ2-3	.	CASSQKGQGTDTQYF
TRBV28	TRBJ2-6	.	CASSSRSGANVLTF
TRBV5-4	TRBJ1-6	.	CASSFYLRGGSPLHF
TRBV5-4	TRBJ2-3	TRBD2	CASSFHGGADTQYF
TRBV29-1	TRBJ1-1	.	CSVDLWNTEAFF
TRBV7-9	TRBJ1-5	.	CASSLSGGSSNQPQHF
TRBV9	TRBJ1-5	.	CASSVDGQQNQPQHF
TRBV30	TRBJ2-2	.	CAWSVLRANTGELFF
TRBV29-1	TRBJ1-2	.	CSVGKGGQGEGYTF
TRBV7-3	TRBJ2-5	.	CASSLVFGRTQYF
TRBV30	TRBJ2-7	.	CAWRGPGLITYEQYF
TRBV5-1	TRBJ2-5	TRBD2	CASSLTSGFQETQYF
TRBV29-1	TRBJ2-3	TRBD1	CKTYRGLADTQYF
TRBV5-4	TRBJ2-5	TRBD2	CASSLDLAGMEETQYF
TRBV6-1	TRBJ2-4	TRBD2	CAISETRPTSGEDIQYF
TRBV30	TRBJ1-2	TRBD1	CAWAKGQGGGYTF
TRBV5-4	TRBJ2-2	TRBD2	CASSSSGGTGELFF
TRBV6-5	TRBJ2-2	.	CASRDGGAGELFF
TRBV9	TRBJ2-2	.	CASSTRTRPVNTGELFF
TRBV30	TRBJ2-2	.	CAWSGGLGTGELFF
TRBV6-1	TRBJ1-1	.	CASSEEDRVNTEAFF
TRBV7-9	TRBJ2-7	.	CAGESYHEQYF
TRBV13	TRBJ2-5	.	CASSLSGTKETQYF
TRBV13	TRBJ2-3	.	CASSQLSDTQYF
TRBV7-9	TRBJ2-1	.	CASRQQGSSYNEQFF